A single sample gave rise to the 8 T cell receptor beta chains below, sequenced in a study of OX40 agonist ivuxolimab in advanced cancers. The method was immunoSEQ multiplex PCR; TCRdb's version includes in-frame clones alone and lacks a portion of them. The table lists roughly 60,000 clones, 86% of them singletons. Sequenced here: CD4+ or CD8+ T cells sorted from blood, sampled in a trial of the OX40 agonist ivuxolimab. The receptors originated from an adult with an advanced solid tumor such as melanoma, head and neck, liver or kidney cancer.

This clone was observed a few times. The rearrangement joins TRBV28 to TRBJ1-6, with D perhaps matching TRBD1 (5 bases). The length of the CDR3 is 15 residues. Germline lookup yields CDR1 MDHEN and CDR2 SYDVKM. The ends were cut back, 4 bases at V and 9 bases at J, with 16 bases in the middle. In DNA form, the CDR3 reads TGTGCCAGCAGTTCTCACCGGGGCTCTACTTCACCCCTCCACTTT. The encoded protein is CASSSHRGSTSPLHF.

This chain links TRBV2 with TRBJ2-7; 9 nucleotides agree with TRBD1. The CDR3 runs 12 residues. The germline gives CDR1 SNHLY, CDR2 FYNNEI. J was trimmed by 3 bases and V by 6 bases; bases with no gene match: 0. In nucleotides, the CDR3 is TGTGCCAGCAGGGACAGGGGCTACGAGCAGTACTTC. This encodes CASRDRGYEQYF.

The chain links TRBV4-2 to TRBJ2-5; D is unresolved. V was clipped by 0 bases and J by 9 bases, with 14 bases between them. Germline V gives CDR1 LGHNA, CDR2 YNFKEQ. The CDR3 length is 14 residues. The DNA for the CDR3 is TGTGCCAGCAGCCAAGAAGGCAGGCCCGAGGCCCAGTACTTC. Its protein product is CASSQEGRPEAQYF.

The chain joins TRBV4-2 to TRBJ2-4, with 12 positions matching TRBD1. The CDR3 is 17 residues long. CDR1 is LGHNA and CDR2 is YNFKEQ in the germline V gene. V shed 0 bases, J shed 6 bases, and the junction held 6 bases outside the gene matches. For the CDR3, the DNA is TGTGCCAGCAGCCAAGATAGGGACAGGGGGCTTAGAAACATTCAGTACTTC. This gives the protein CASSQDRDRGLRNIQYF.

The chain combines TRBV29-1 with TRBJ2-7; possible D gene TRBD1, 6 bases. Germline CDR1 SQVTM, CDR2 ANQGSEA. V shed 7 bases and J shed 3 bases, with 10 bases lying between them. The CDR3 runs 11 residues. The CDR3 is CSGQQGYEQYF. For the CDR3, the DNA is TGCAGCGGTCAACAGGGCTACGAGCAGTACTTC.

The J gene is TRBJ2-3, the V gene TRBV5-1; D not resolved. The CDR3 totals 14 residues. Trimming pared 4 bases from V and 6 bases from J, leaving 15 bases between. Germline CDR1 reads SGHRS; CDR2 reads YFSETQ. CDR3 in DNA: TGCGCCAGCAGCGACGACCAGCCCCAGGATACGCAGTATTTT. As protein: CASSDDQPQDTQYF.

The chain uses TRBV12-5 and TRBJ2-7, with TRBD1 matching over 9 bases. The CDR3 contains 14 residues. V was clipped by 6 bases and J by 2 bases; unmatched bases: 5. Germline loops: CDR1 LGHNT, CDR2 FRNRAP. This CDR3 is CASGPGTGTYEQYF. The CDR3 region has the DNA TGTGCTAGTGGCCCCGGGACAGGGACCTACGAGCAGTACTTC.

The chain couples TRBV4-2 to TRBJ2-7; D remains unclear. The germline V and J ends were trimmed by 0 bases and 5 bases, with 11 bases remaining between them. CDR3 length equals 14 residues. Looked up from germline, CDR1 is LGHNA and CDR2 is YNFKEQ. In nucleotides, the CDR3 is TGTGCCAGCAGCCAAGATCGAGTTCCGGACGAGCAGTACTTC. Translation gives CASSQDRVPDEQYF.